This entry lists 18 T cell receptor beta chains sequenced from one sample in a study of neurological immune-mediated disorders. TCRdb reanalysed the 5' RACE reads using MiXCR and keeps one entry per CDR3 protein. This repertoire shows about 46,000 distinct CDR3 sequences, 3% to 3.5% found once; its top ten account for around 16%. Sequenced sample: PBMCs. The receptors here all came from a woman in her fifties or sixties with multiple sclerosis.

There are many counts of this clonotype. The CDR3 sequence: CASSSFRTHNEQFF. The CDR3 nucleotides are TGCGCCAGCAGTTCTTTCAGGACCCACAATGAGCAGTTCTTC. The chain joins TRBV5-1 to TRBJ2-1; D gene unclear. CDR3 size: 14 residues. Germline V gene lookup returns CDR1 SGHRS and CDR2 YFSETQ. V shed 5 bases and J shed 5 bases, with 14 bases lying between them.

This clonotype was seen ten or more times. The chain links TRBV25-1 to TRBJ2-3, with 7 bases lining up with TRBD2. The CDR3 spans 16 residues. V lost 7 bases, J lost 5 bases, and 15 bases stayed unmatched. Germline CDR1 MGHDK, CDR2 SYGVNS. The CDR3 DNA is TGTGCCAGCAACCAAAAGAGGTCGCGGGGGATAGATACGCAGTATTTT. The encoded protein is CASNQKRSRGIDTQYF. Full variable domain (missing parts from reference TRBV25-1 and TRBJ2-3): EADIYQTPRYLVIGTGKKITLECSQTMGHDKMYWYQQDPGMELHLIHYSYGVNSTEKGDLSSESTVSRIRTEHFPLTLESARPSHTSQYLCASNQKRSRGIDTQYFGPGTRLTVL.

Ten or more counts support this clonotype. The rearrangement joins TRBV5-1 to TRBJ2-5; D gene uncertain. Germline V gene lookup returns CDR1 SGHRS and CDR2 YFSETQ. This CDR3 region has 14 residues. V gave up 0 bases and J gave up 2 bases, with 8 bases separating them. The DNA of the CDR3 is TGCGCCAGCAGCTTGGCCGGGCTTCAAGAGACCCAGTACTTC. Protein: CASSLAGLQETQYF. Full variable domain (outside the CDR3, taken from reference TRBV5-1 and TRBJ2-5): KAGVTQTPRYLIKTRGQQVTLSCSPISGHRSVSWYQQTPGQGLQFLFEYFSETQRNKGNFPGRFSGRQFSNSRSEMNVSTLELGDSALYLCASSLAGLQETQYFGPGTRLLVL.

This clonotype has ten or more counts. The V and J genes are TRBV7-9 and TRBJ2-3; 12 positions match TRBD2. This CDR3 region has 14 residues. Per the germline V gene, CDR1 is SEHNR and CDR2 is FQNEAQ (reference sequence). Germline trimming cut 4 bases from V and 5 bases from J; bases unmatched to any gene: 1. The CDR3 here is CASSSGLAGDTQYF. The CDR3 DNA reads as TGTGCCAGCAGCTCGGGACTAGCGGGAGATACGCAGTATTTT.

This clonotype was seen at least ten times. The CDR3 is CSARDRELAGSDTQYF. CDR3 nucleotides: TGCAGTGCTAGAGACAGGGAACTAGCGGGGTCAGATACGCAGTATTTT. The chain is built from TRBV20-1 and TRBJ2-3; 10 bases agree with TRBD2. Unmatched junction bases numbered 7, after V lost 0 bases and J lost 4 bases. Per the germline V gene, CDR1 is DFQATT and CDR2 is SNEGSKA (reference sequence). The CDR3 is 16 amino acids.

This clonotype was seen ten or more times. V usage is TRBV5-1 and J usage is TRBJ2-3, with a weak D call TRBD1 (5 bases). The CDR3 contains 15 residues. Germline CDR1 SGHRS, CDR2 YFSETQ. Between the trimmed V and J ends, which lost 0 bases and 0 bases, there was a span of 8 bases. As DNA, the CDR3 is TGCGCCAGCAGCTTGGTTCAGGGTAGCACAGATACGCAGTATTTT. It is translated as CASSLVQGSTDTQYF.

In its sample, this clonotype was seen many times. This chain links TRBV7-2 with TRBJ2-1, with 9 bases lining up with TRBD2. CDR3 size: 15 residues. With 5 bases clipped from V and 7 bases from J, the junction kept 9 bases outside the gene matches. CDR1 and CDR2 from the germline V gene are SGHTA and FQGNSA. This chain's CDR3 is CASSRIAGEVNEQFF. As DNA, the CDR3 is TGTGCCAGCAGCCGGATAGCGGGAGAAGTGAATGAGCAGTTCTTC.

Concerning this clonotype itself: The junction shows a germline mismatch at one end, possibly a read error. The CDR3 sequence: CSARDEIAGATRRVF. The CDR3 DNA reads as TGCAGTGCTAGAGATGAGATTGCGGGAGCGACAAGAAGGGTCTTC. This chain connects TRBV20-1 to TRBJ2-1; 7 positions match TRBD2. The CDR3 consists of 15 residues. Germline CDR1 DFQATT, CDR2 SNEGSKA (reference sequence).

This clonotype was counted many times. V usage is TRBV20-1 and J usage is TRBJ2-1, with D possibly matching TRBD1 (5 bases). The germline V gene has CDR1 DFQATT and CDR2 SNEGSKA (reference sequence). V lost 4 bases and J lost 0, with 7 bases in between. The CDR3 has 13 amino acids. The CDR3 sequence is CSANTGSYNEQFF. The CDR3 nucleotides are TGCAGTGCTAACACAGGCTCCTACAATGAGCAGTTCTTC.

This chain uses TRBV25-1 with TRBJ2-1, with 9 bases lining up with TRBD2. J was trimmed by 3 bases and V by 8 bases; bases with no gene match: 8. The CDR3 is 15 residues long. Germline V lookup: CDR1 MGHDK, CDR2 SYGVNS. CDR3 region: CASQLAGFFYNEQFF. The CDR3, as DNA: TGTGCCAGCCAACTAGCGGGCTTTTTCTACAATGAGCAGTTCTTC.

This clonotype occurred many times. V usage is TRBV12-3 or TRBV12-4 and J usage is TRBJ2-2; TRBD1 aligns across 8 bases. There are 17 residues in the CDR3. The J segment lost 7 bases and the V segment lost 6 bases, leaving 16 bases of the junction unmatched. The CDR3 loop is CASSPKAGRGRFGELFF. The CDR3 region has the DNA TGTGCCAGCAGCCCTAAGGCGGGCAGGGGGCGCTTCGGGGAGCTGTTTTTT.

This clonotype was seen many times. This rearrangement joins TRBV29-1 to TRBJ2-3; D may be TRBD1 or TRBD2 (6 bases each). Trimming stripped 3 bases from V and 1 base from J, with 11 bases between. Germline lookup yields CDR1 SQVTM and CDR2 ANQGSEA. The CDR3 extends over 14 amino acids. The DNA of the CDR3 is TGCAGCGTTGAGAGGGGGGTCGGCACAGATACGCAGTATTTT. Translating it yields CSVERGVGTDTQYF.

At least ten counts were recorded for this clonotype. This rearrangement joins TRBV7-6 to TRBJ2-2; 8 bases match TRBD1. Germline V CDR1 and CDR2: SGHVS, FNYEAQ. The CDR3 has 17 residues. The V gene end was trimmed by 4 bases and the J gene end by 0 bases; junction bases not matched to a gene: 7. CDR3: CASSSRQGLANTGELFF. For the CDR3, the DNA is TGTGCCAGCAGCTCGCGACAGGGGCTGGCGAACACCGGGGAGCTGTTTTTT.

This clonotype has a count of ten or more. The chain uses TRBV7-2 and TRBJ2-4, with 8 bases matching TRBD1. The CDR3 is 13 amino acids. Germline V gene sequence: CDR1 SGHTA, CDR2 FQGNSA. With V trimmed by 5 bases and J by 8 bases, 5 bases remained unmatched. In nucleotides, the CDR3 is TGTGCCAGCAGCCAAATGGGACAGGACATTCAGTACTTC. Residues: CASSQMGQDIQYF.

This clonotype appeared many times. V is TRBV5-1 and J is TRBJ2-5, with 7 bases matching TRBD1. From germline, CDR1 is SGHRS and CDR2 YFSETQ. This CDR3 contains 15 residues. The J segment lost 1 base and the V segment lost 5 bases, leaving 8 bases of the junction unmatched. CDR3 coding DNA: TGCGCCAGCAGGCACCAGGGGGACACCCAAGAGACCCAGTACTTC. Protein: CASRHQGDTQETQYF.

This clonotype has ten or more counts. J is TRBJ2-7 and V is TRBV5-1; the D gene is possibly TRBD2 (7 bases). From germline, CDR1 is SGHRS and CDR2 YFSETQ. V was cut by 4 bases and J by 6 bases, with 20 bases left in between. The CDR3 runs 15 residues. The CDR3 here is CASSLGGGGVVEQYF. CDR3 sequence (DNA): TGCGCCAGCAGCCTCGGGGGAGGGGGAGTGGTCGAGCAGTACTTC.

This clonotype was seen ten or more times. The CDR3 protein is CSVPKRVDEKLFF. CDR3 DNA sequence: TGCAGTGTCCCGAAGCGGGTAGATGAAAAACTGTTTTTT. The chain is built from TRBV20-1 and TRBJ1-4; D gene ambiguous. CDR3 length equals 13 residues. V was trimmed by 7 bases and J by 6 bases, leaving 15 bases between them. Germline V CDR1 and CDR2: DFQATT, SNEGSKA (reference sequence).

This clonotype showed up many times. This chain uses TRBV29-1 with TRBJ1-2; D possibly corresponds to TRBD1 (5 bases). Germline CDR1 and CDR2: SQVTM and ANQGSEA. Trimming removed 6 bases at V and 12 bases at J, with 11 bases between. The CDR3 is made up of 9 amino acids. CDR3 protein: CSVGRNNTF. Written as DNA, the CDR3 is TGCAGCGTGGGGCGGAACAACACCTTC.